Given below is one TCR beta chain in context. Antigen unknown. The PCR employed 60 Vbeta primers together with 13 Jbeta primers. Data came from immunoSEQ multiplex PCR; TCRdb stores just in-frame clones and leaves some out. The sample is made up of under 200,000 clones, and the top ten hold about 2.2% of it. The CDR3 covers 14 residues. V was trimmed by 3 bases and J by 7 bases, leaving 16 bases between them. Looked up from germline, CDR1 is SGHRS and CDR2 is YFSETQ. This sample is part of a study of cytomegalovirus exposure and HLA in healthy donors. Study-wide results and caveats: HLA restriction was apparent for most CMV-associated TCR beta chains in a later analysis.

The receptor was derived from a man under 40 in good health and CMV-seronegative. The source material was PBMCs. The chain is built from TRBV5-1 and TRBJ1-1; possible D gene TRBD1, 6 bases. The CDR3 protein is CASSSEGGDREAFF. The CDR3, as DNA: TGCGCCAGCAGCTCGGAGGGGGGGGACCGTGAAGCTTTCTTT.